The clone carrying this T cell receptor beta chain was recorded only once. The sample belongs to a study of cytomegalovirus exposure and HLA in healthy donors. The CDR3 has 15 amino acids. Trimming removed 3 bases from V and 6 bases from J, with 12 bases in between. Germline CDR1 KGHSH, CDR2 LQKENI. The table came from immunoSEQ multiplex PCR; TCRdb's copy has only in-frame clones and leaves some out. The sample includes some 310,000 clones, over 75% of them seen just once. The clonotype originates from a young man in good health and CMV-seronegative. The rearrangement joins TRBV18 to TRBJ1-6; D is perhaps TRBD1 (6 bases). The source material was PBMCs. CDR3 residues: CASSPGGGRNSPLHF. The CDR3 DNA is TGTGCCAGCTCACCCGGGGGGGGCCGTAATTCACCCCTCCACTTT.